This TCR beta chain stems from a study of cytomegalovirus exposure and HLA in healthy donors. Study-wide results and caveats: Most CMV-associated TCR beta chains were later found to appear HLA-restricted. Specificity of three CMV-associated chains for CMV antigens was verified in vitro. In a later analysis, HLA-associated TCR beta chains were more clonally expanded than equally common others. The investigators catalogued 150 or so TCR beta chains as cytomegalovirus-associated.

Unmatched junction bases numbered 15, after V lost 3 bases and J lost 0 bases. CDR1 and CDR2 from the germline V gene are LNHDA and SQIVND (reference sequence). The CDR3 loop spans 20 amino acids. This clone is a singleton in its sample. The antigen is not known. 60 Vbeta and 13 Jbeta primers were used in PCR. The data were produced by immunoSEQ multiplex PCR, yet TCRdb's version contains in-frame clones alone and is incomplete. The table includes about 240,000 clones, over 70% detected once. The specimen sequenced was PBMCs. The J gene is TRBJ2-1, the V gene TRBV19; 9 nucleotides align to TRBD1. The receptor comes from a woman aged 60-75 years in good health and CMV-seropositive. The DNA for the CDR3 is TGTGCCAGTAGTATGGTCAGCCGGGACAGGGACTTGATCTCCTACAATGAGCAGTTCTTC. As protein: CASSMVSRDRDLISYNEQFF.